This T cell receptor beta chain was obtained from a study of response to subunit inactivated influenza vaccine. Study-wide results and caveats: The authors suggested that every seasonal influenza vaccination recruits few new T cells.

Note on this clonotype: The target antigen is unknown.

Germline V gives CDR1 SGHDN, CDR2 FVKESK. The ends were cut back, 1 base at V and 6 bases at J, with 10 bases in the middle. The CDR3 length is 13 residues. TCRdb recomputed calls from the RT-PCR reads with MiXCR, one row per CDR3 protein. The data show approximately 500,000 distinct CDR3 sequences, 10% to 15% seen once. This material consisted of PBMCs from blood, taken more than 35 days after vaccination. The rearrangement links TRBV14 to TRBJ2-7; D is perhaps TRBD2 (6 bases). The sequence was obtained from a man in his fifties or sixties who received an inactivated influenza vaccine. The CDR3 is CASSQGSGGEQYF. The DNA for the CDR3 is TGTGCCAGCAGCCAAGGGTCCGGGGGCGAGCAGTACTTC.